The 29 T cell receptor beta chains listed next were all sequenced from one sample in a study of Graves' ophthalmopathy and Graves' hyperthyroidism. The authors amplified TCR beta CDR3 regions, and they did so from RNA transcripts for repertoire sequencing. Second-round multiplex PCR came after first-round RT-PCR with HTBI primers. From the multiplex PCR reads, TCRdb called clonotypes with MiXCR, one entry per CDR3 protein. The profile shows hundreds of thousands of distinct CDR3 sequences, around a fifth of them singletons. The sample taken for sequencing was peripheral blood. The source of these receptors is a woman aged 18-35 years with stable Graves' hyperthyroidism.

This clonotype was recorded at least ten times. This chain uses TRBV15 with TRBJ1-1; possibly TRBD1 for D (5 bases). The CDR3 is 15 amino acids. Trimming took off 3 bases at V and 4 bases at J, with 15 bases between the two ends. Looked up from germline, CDR1 is LNHNV and CDR2 is YYDKDF (reference sequence). The CDR3 loop is CATSRTRQGGTEAFF. In DNA, the CDR3 is TGTGCCACCAGCAGGACCAGGCAGGGTGGCACTGAAGCTTTCTTT.

J is TRBJ2-3 and V is TRBV11-2; D possibly corresponds to TRBD2 (6 bases). V lost 8 bases and J 0 bases, leaving 15 bases between the germline ends. The CDR3 has 15 residues. CDR1 is SGHAT, CDR2 FQNNGV, per germline. Here the CDR3 DNA reads TGTGCCAGCGGCCCAGGTCTAGCGAGCACAGATACGCAGTATTTT. This codes for CASGPGLASTDTQYF.

This clonotype showed up many times. This chain uses TRBV6-2 or TRBV6-3 with TRBJ2-4; D call uncertain. The CDR3 contains 14 residues. V was cut by 4 bases and J by 11 bases, with 18 bases left in between. Per the germline V gene, CDR1 is MNHEY and CDR2 is SVGEGT. This chain's CDR3 is CASSSWKRETFQYF. CDR3 bases: TGTGCCAGCAGTTCATGGAAGCGCGAAACATTTCAGTACTTC.

This clonotype was counted many times. The chain links TRBV6-1 to TRBJ2-7; 8 nucleotides line up with TRBD1. This CDR3 is 13 amino acids long. Trimming cost V 6 bases and J 4 bases; bases outside gene matches: 5. Germline V CDR1 and CDR2: MNHNS, SASEGT. CDR3 in amino acids: CASSRTGQYEQYF. The CDR3 nucleotides read TGTGCCAGCAGCAGGACAGGGCAGTACGAGCAGTACTTC.

This clonotype was found many times. The chain links TRBV20-1 to TRBJ2-5, with 14 bases matching TRBD2. The germline V gene has CDR1 DFQATT and CDR2 SNEGSKA (reference sequence). After removal of 0 bases from V and 4 bases from J, the junction contained 7 bases not matched to a gene. There are 17 residues in the CDR3. CDR3 coding DNA: TGCAGTGCTAGAGATCGGAGGACTAGCGGGAGGCGAGAGACCCAGTACTTC. This codes for CSARDRRTSGRRETQYF.

This clonotype showed up many times. This chain links TRBV6-5 with TRBJ2-7, with TRBD1 identical over 7 bases. This CDR3 is 13 amino acids long. The germline gives CDR1 MNHEY, CDR2 SVGAGI. The J segment lost 3 bases and the V segment lost 1 base, leaving 0 bases of the junction unmatched. The CDR3 DNA sequence: TGTGCCAGCAGTTACTACAGGGGCTACGAGCAGTACTTC. It specifies CASSYYRGYEQYF.

This clonotype has a count of ten or more. The chain uses TRBV6-2 or TRBV6-3 and TRBJ2-7; D is unresolved. This CDR3 contains 13 residues. V lost 5 bases, J lost 1 base, and 9 bases lay in between. Per germline, CDR1 MNHEY and CDR2 SVGEGT. CDR3 coding DNA: TGTGCCAGCAGTACGACACTATCCTACGAGCAGTACTTC. Protein: CASSTTLSYEQYF.

This clonotype has ten or more counts. The CDR3, as DNA: TGTGCCATCAGTGAGCCCGGGACAGGGAGGGGGACTGGGGCCAACGTCCTGACTTTC. Translating it yields CAISEPGTGRGTGANVLTF. V gene TRBV10-3 combines with J gene TRBJ2-6, with TRBD1 matching over 9 bases. Germline assignment: CDR1 ENHRY and CDR2 SYGVKD. The CDR3 totals 19 residues. The junction had 10 bases not matched to a gene; V was cut back by 2 bases and J by 2 bases.

The sample holds many counts of this clonotype. The genes are TRBV12-3 or TRBV12-4 and TRBJ2-7, with 16 bases matching TRBD2. This CDR3 region has 17 residues. Losses at the gene ends were 6 bases for V and 5 bases for J; bases not matched to a gene: 10. The CDR3 spells CASSPPGLAGGIDEQYF. The CDR3 region has the DNA TGTGCCAGCAGCCCTCCGGGACTAGCGGGAGGGATCGACGAGCAGTACTTC.

This rearrangement joins TRBV30 to TRBJ2-7, with D maybe TRBD1 (6 bases). The CDR3 runs 13 residues. Trimming took 0 bases from V and 6 from J, leaving 12 bases between them. CDR1 is GTSNPN and CDR2 is SVGIG in the germline V gene (reference sequence). The CDR3 DNA is TGTGCCTGGAGTGTGGGGGCACGCGCCGAGCAGTACTTC. Translation: CAWSVGARAEQYF.

The gene calls are TRBV30 and TRBJ1-2, with 8 bases matching TRBD1. V was pared by 2 bases and J by 8 bases, with 13 bases of the junction left unmatched. Germline lookup yields CDR1 GTSNPN and CDR2 SVGIG (reference sequence). This CDR3 is built from 15 residues. This CDR3 reads CAWSSKIRTGQGYTF. CDR3 nucleotides: TGTGCCTGGAGTTCCAAAATCAGGACAGGGCAGGGCTACACCTTC. Together with reference TRBV30 and TRBJ1-2, the CDR3 gives the full variable domain: SQTIHQWPATLVQPVGSPLSLECTVEGTSNPNLYWYRQAAGRGLQLLFYSVGIGQISSEVPQNLSASRPQDRQFILSSKKLLLSDSGFYLCAWSSKIRTGQGYTFGSGTRLTVV.

V gene TRBV6-1 combines with J gene TRBJ2-7; D gene unclear. The CDR3 totals 13 residues. Germline CDR1 and CDR2: MNHNS and SASEGT. CDR3 in DNA: TGTGCAGCCCGAATCAGCTTGTCATACGAGCAGTACTTC. Its translation: CAARISLSYEQYF.

This clonotype was observed many times. Sequence at one end of the junction differs from germline and may be a read error. This chain uses TRBV6-1 with TRBJ2-5; no definite D call. Germline V gene lookup returns CDR1 MNHNS and CDR2 SASEGT. This CDR3 is 12 amino acids long. CDR3 sequence: CASSAAQETQYF. The CDR3 coding sequence is TGTGCCAGTAGTGCAGCTCAGGAGACCCAGTACTTC.

At least ten counts were recorded for this clonotype. The rearrangement uses TRBV12-3 or TRBV12-4 and TRBJ1-1; 7 bases are shared with TRBD1. Unmatched junction bases numbered 4, after V lost 6 bases and J lost 0 bases. The CDR3 covers 14 residues. This chain's CDR3 is CASSTGQLNTEAFF. CDR3 nucleotide sequence: TGTGCCAGCAGCACGGGACAGCTGAACACTGAAGCTTTCTTT.

The rearrangement links TRBV10-2 to TRBJ1-6; possible D gene TRBD1, 6 bases. Germline values: CDR1 WSHSY, CDR2 SAAADI. There are 16 residues in the CDR3. V lost 0 bases and J lost 4, with 10 bases in between. The CDR3 spells CASSESTDRYNSPLHF. In DNA, the CDR3 is TGCGCCAGCAGTGAGTCCACGGACAGATATAATTCACCCCTCCACTTT.

V gene TRBV30 combines with J gene TRBJ1-5; perhaps TRBD1 as D (6 bases). The germline CDR1 and CDR2 sequences are GTSNPN and SVGIG (reference sequence). The V end lost 5 bases, the J end lost 3 bases, and 8 bases lay between the germline ends. CDR3 length equals 12 residues. The DNA of the CDR3 is TGTGCCTGGGGGGGGGCCAATCAGCCCCAGCATTTT. Encoded protein: CAWGGANQPQHF. Full variable domain (outside the CDR3, taken from reference TRBV30 and TRBJ1-5): SQTIHQWPATLVQPVGSPLSLECTVEGTSNPNLYWYRQAAGRGLQLLFYSVGIGQISSEVPQNLSASRPQDRQFILSSKKLLLSDSGFYLCAWGGANQPQHFGDGTRLSIL.

This clonotype showed up many times. The rearrangement joins TRBV28 to TRBJ2-7; 11 bases are shared with TRBD2. The germline V gene encodes CDR1 MDHEN and CDR2 SYDVKM. With 2 bases clipped from V and 5 bases from J, the junction kept 8 bases outside the gene matches. This CDR3 region has 16 residues. CDR3 DNA sequence: TGTGCCAGCAGTTTACCCCTAGCGGGAGGTTTCAACGAGCAGTACTTC. Its protein product is CASSLPLAGGFNEQYF.

This clonotype was observed many times. The gene calls are TRBV30 and TRBJ2-7; 11 nucleotides align to TRBD1. This CDR3 is 16 amino acids long. The germline V gene encodes CDR1 GTSNPN and CDR2 SVGIG (reference sequence). The ends lost 4 bases at V and 6 bases at J; junction bases unmatched: 14. CDR3 DNA: TGTGCCTGGACCCTTCGGGGGACAGGGGGTTTGGGCGAGCAGTACTTC. Translated, it gives CAWTLRGTGGLGEQYF.

V and J are TRBV30 and TRBJ2-1, with 8 bases identical to TRBD1. This CDR3 comprises 14 residues. The V gene end was trimmed by 6 bases and the J gene end by 4 bases; junction bases not matched to a gene: 8. Germline V CDR1 and CDR2: GTSNPN, SVGIG (reference sequence). CDR3 region: CACNRGSSYNEQFF. The CDR3 bases are TGTGCCTGCAACAGGGGGTCGTCTTACAATGAGCAGTTCTTC.

With regard to this clonotype: The conserved final phenylalanine or tryptophan is absent from the CDR3, which likely points to a read error. No DNA is shown, since the ends of the CDR3 on it are uncertain; the CDR3 is the one TCRdb lists. This sequence joins TRBV12-3 or TRBV12-4 and TRBJ2-6. The CDR3 is 8 residues long, counting both termini. The CDR3 spells CASSSPPS.

This clonotype was seen many times. The chain is built from TRBV9 and TRBJ2-7; no definite D call. The CDR3 runs to 15 residues. The V gene lost 0 bases and the J gene lost 0 bases, with 10 bases spanning the gap. Germline V gene data show CDR1 as SGDLS and CDR2 as YYNGEE. CDR3 DNA: TGTGCCAGCAGCGTAGTACCAGGTCCCTCCTACGAGCAGTACTTC. This translates into CASSVVPGPSYEQYF.

This clonotype occurred many times. Compared with germline, one end of the junction differs, possibly owing to a read error. The chain recombines TRBV6-5 with TRBJ1-5; TRBD1 aligns across 9 bases. CDR1 is MNHEY and CDR2 is SVGAGI in the germline V gene. The CDR3 has 15 amino acids. The CDR3 region has the DNA TGTGCCACCAGTCCCGGGACAGGGTTCAATCAGCCCCAGCATTTT. Translated, it gives CATSPGTGFNQPQHF.

There are many counts of this clonotype. Just one base apart from a much larger clone, this may be a read error. The rearrangement uses TRBV7-2 and TRBJ2-5; no firm D call. V dropped 2 bases and J dropped 7 bases, with 14 bases sitting between them. The germline V gene has CDR1 SGHTA and CDR2 FQGNSA. The CDR3 spans 14 residues. The CDR3 sequence: CASSLSTKIGTQYF. Written as DNA, the CDR3 is TGTGCCAGCAGCTTATCCACGAAGATCGGGACCCAGTACTTC.

Concerning this clonotype: It may be a read error: a sequence one base away is much more abundant. The genes are TRBV7-2 and TRBJ2-2, with unresolved D. Germline V gene lookup returns CDR1 SGHTA and CDR2 FQGNSA. This CDR3 contains 14 residues. The ends were cut back, 4 bases at V and 1 base at J, with 7 bases in the middle. CDR3 protein: CASSSNLNTGELFF. The CDR3 coding sequence is TGTGCCAGCAGCTCTAACTTGAACACCGGGGAGCTGTTTTTT.

This clonotype has ten or more counts. The chain joins TRBV4-3 to TRBJ2-5; D may match TRBD1 or TRBD2 (6 bases each). V was shortened by 2 bases and J by 2 bases, with 12 bases between the two germline ends. The CDR3 is 15 residues long. CDR1 and CDR2 from the germline V gene are LGHNA and YSLEER. CDR3 amino acids: CASSQSGGGQETQYF. CDR3 DNA: TGCGCCAGCAGCCAAAGCGGAGGGGGTCAAGAGACCCAGTACTTC.

This clonotype was observed at least ten times. The rearrangement joins TRBV10-3 to TRBJ2-7, with 8 positions matching TRBD2. The CDR3 has 14 residues. V gave up 2 bases and J gave up 2 bases; unmatched junction bases: 2. Germline CDR1 ENHRY, CDR2 SYGVKD. The CDR3 sequence is CAISEGLAAYEQYF. The CDR3 DNA reads as TGTGCCATCAGTGAGGGACTAGCCGCCTACGAGCAGTACTTC.

This clonotype appeared many times. The rearrangement joins TRBV7-8 to TRBJ2-5; the D gene could be TRBD1 or TRBD2 (6 bases each). V lost 2 bases, J lost 4 bases, and 14 bases lay in between. The CDR3 is made up of 15 amino acids. Germline V gene lookup returns CDR1 SGHVS and CDR2 FQNEAQ. The CDR3, as DNA: TGTGCCAGCAGCTTATGGCCGGAGGGGGGAGAGACCCAGTACTTC. Its protein is CASSLWPEGGETQYF.

In this sample, this clonotype turned up a few times. The rearrangement joins TRBV6-5 to TRBJ2-2; 9 bases are a match to TRBD2. CDR3 size: 15 residues. The germline CDR1 and CDR2 sequences are MNHEY and SVGAGI. The trim removed 2 bases at V and 6 bases at J, leaving 4 bases unmatched. CDR3 sequence (DNA): TGTGCCAGCAGTTACGAGATAGCGGGAGCCGGGGAGCTGTTTTTT. Its protein is CASSYEIAGAGELFF.

The sample holds many counts of this clonotype. The chain links TRBV20-1 to TRBJ2-7; TRBD2 is a possible D gene (5 bases). The CDR3 is 14 amino acids. Germline V lookup: CDR1 DFQATT, CDR2 SNEGSKA (reference sequence). V dropped 0 bases and J dropped 7 bases, with 16 bases sitting between them. This CDR3 reads CSARDISPPGEQYF. The CDR3 DNA sequence: TGCAGTGCTAGAGACATAAGTCCACCGGGGGAGCAGTACTTC.